The clone carrying this T cell receptor beta chain was observed many times. This CDR3 has 15 residues. J gave up 0 bases and V 5 bases, and 4 bases lay outside the gene matches. Per germline, CDR1 DFQATT and CDR2 SNEGSKA (reference sequence). This specimen belongs to a study of T cell repertoires in cytomegalovirus infection. TCRdb ran MiXCR on the reads and lists one entry per CDR3 protein. The sample holds under 250,000 distinct CDR3 sequences, 9% to 15% seen once. The sequence was collected from a human donor in good health (CMV status not recorded). Some clones in this sample may be carry-over from other donors' samples. The sequenced material came from PBMCs. The rearrangement joins TRBV20-1 to TRBJ2-5; TRBD1 matches 12 bases. The CDR3 reads CSAGTGGSNQETQYF. The CDR3 region has the DNA TGCAGTGCTGGGACAGGGGGCTCTAACCAAGAGACCCAGTACTTC.